The sequence of this TCR beta chain was determined in a study of T cell changes during pregnancy in multiple sclerosis. Sequenced by immunoSEQ multiplex PCR; TCRdb stores in-frame clones only, minus some. The sample shows about 28,000 clones, roughly 89% of them seen only once. This CDR3 has 14 amino acids. Looked up from germline, CDR1 is MNHEY and CDR2 is SVGAGI. The V gene end was trimmed by 3 bases and the J gene end by 5 bases; junction bases not matched to a gene: 6. There are a few counts of this clone. This receptor was obtained from a female donor with multiple sclerosis, enrolled in a pregnancy study. The V gene is TRBV6-5, the J gene TRBJ2-7; 8 nucleotides line up with TRBD2. The sequences come from CD4+ T cells from peripheral blood mononuclear cells, collected in the second trimester of pregnancy. CDR3 residues: CASSYLGGGNEQYF. CDR3 nucleotides: TGTGCCAGCAGTTATCTCGGGGGGGGCAACGAGCAGTACTTC.